The sequence of this T cell receptor beta chain was determined in a study of CD8+ T cells in alopecia areata. Study details: Once tofacitinib had been taken for 6 to 18 months, 6 months off drug followed.

The sample's treatment: oral pan-JAK inhibitor, 5-10 mg twice daily. The CDR3 totals 12 residues. The V and J ends lost 3 bases and 6 bases respectively, with 9 bases between them. Germline V CDR1 and CDR2: LNHDA, SQIVND (reference sequence). By share, this clone counts as medium-sized. Its target is unknown. Extracted RNA was reverse transcribed, and the resulting cDNA served as sequencing template. Profiling relied on immunoSEQ multiplex PCR, and the TCRdb table lists in-frame clones only, not all of them. The sample has 170,000 or so clones, roughly 50% seen once; the top ten hold 10% to 15%. Study-level points and caveats: Across lesional scalp, and particularly alopecia totalis/universalis, clonality surpassed that of normal scalp. Normal skin's resident alphabeta T cells are also sequenced in scalp samples. Within the top 100, expanded CD8+ clones significantly decreased with tofacitinib, as did scalp clonality.

Sequenced here: CD8+ T cells sorted from blood, sampled at week 24, from a patient treated with tofacitinib. The rearrangement links TRBV19 to TRBJ2-7, with D perhaps given as TRBD1 or TRBD2 (5 bases each). The sequence derives from a human donor with alopecia areata. The CDR3 coding sequence is TGTGCCAGTAGTATCGCGAGGGGCGAGCAGTACTTC. This encodes CASSIARGEQYF.